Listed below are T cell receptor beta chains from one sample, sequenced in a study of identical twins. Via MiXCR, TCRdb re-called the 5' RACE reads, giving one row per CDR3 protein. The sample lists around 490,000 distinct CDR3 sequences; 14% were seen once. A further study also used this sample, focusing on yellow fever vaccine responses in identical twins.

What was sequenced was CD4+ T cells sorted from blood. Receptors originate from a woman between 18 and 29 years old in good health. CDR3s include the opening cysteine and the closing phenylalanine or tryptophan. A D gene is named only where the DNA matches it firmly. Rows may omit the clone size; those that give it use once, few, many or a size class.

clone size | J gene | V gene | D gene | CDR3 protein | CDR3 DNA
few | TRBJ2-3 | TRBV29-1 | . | CSVEDGTDTQYF | TGCAGCGTTGAAGACGGGACAGATACGCAGTATTTT
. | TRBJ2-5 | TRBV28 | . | CASSPPGWEETQYF | TGTGCCAGCAGTCCCCCAGGTTGGGAAGAGACCCAGTACTTC
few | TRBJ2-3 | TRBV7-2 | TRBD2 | CASGEGGPSTDTQYF | TGTGCCAGCGGGGAGGGAGGGCCCAGTACAGATACGCAGTATTTT
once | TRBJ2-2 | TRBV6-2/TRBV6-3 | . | CAPGGHYTGELFF | TGTGCCCCCGGGGGACACTACACCGGGGAGCTGTTTTTT
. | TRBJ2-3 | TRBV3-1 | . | CASSQGGRGRTDTQYF | TGTGCCAGCAGCCAAGGAGGCCGGGGTCGGACAGATACGCAGTATTTT
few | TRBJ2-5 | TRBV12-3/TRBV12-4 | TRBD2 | CASRLAGGTGTQYF | TGTGCCAGCAGACTAGCGGGAGGCACGGGGACCCAGTACTTC
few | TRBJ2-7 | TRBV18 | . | CASSRSTDRTGYEQYF | TGTGCCAGCTCACGCTCTACTGATAGAACAGGCTACGAGCAGTACTTC
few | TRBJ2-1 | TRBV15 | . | CATAEAYNEQFF | TGTGCCACCGCCGAGGCGTACAATGAGCAGTTCTTC
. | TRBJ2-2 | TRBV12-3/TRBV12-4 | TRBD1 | CASSWDRSPPGELFF | TGTGCCAGCAGTTGGGACAGGTCTCCTCCCGGGGAGCTGTTTTTT
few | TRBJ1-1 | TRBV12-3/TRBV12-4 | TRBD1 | CASSFGTGVTEAFF | TGTGCCAGCAGTTTCGGCACAGGGGTGACTGAAGCTTTCTTT
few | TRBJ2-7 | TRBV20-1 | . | CSAKGQSSYEQYF | TGCAGTGCTAAGGGCCAGAGCTCCTACGAGCAGTACTTC
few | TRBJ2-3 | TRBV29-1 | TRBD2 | CSVGLVAGAGDTQYF | TGCAGCGTTGGACTCGTCGCGGGAGCGGGGGATACGCAGTATTTT
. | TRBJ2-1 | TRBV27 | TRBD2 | CASRNGLAYNEQFF | TGTGCCAGCAGAAATGGACTAGCGTACAATGAGCAGTTCTTC
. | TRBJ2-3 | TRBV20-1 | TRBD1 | CSPTKTGTTDTQYF | TGCAGTCCCACAAAGACAGGGACCACAGATACGCAGTATTTT
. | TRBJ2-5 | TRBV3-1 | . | CASSLRTDGETQYF | TGTGCCAGCAGCCTCCGGACAGACGGCGAGACCCAGTACTTC
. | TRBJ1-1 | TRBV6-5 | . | CASSYGGTGGTEAFF | TGTGCCAGCAGTTACGGAGGGACGGGTGGCACTGAAGCTTTCTTT
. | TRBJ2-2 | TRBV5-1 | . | CASSLAGHGELFF | TGCGCCAGCAGCTTAGCAGGGCACGGGGAGCTGTTTTTT